These T cell receptor beta chains were read from a single sample in a study of blood T cells in healthy people across ages. Each CDR3 protein gets one entry after TCRdb re-called the 5' RACE reads with MiXCR. Of hundreds of thousands of distinct CDR3 sequences in the sample, roughly 49% are singletons; the top ten hold around a third. Input material: blood. These receptors were collected from a woman aged 55 to 70 in good health. Each CDR3 is given without its conserved first and last residue. A row's size may be missing; if present it is once, few, many or a size class.

cdr3_length: 11
j_call: TRBJ1-5
v_call: TRBV29-1
clone_size: once
cdr3_aa: SPTGASNQPQH

cdr3_length: 12
j_call: TRBJ2-7
v_call: TRBV20-1
clone_size: once
cdr3_aa: SPSYRGPSYEQY

cdr3_length: 13
j_call: TRBJ1-1
v_call: TRBV7-2
clone_size: -
cdr3_aa: ASSPIGQGSYEAF

cdr3_length: 12
j_call: TRBJ2-7
v_call: TRBV5-1
clone_size: -
cdr3_aa: ASTEGITPYEQY

cdr3_length: 15
j_call: TRBJ1-6
v_call: TRBV20-1
clone_size: -
cdr3_aa: SARKGRPSSYNSPLH

cdr3_length: 13
j_call: TRBJ2-7
v_call: TRBV6-1
clone_size: -
cdr3_aa: ASSDPRRTSYEQY

cdr3_length: 10
j_call: TRBJ2-5
v_call: TRBV3-1
clone_size: -
cdr3_aa: ASSQDYGPAY

cdr3_length: 12
j_call: TRBJ2-3
v_call: TRBV24-1
clone_size: once
cdr3_aa: ATGDPYATDTQY

cdr3_length: 14
j_call: TRBJ2-6
v_call: TRBV5-1
clone_size: -
cdr3_aa: ASTGTGNSGANVLT

cdr3_length: 11
j_call: TRBJ1-4
v_call: TRBV4-3
clone_size: few
cdr3_aa: ASRRTESEKLF

cdr3_length: 11
j_call: TRBJ2-5
v_call: TRBV4-2
clone_size: few
cdr3_aa: ASSPGRLETQY

cdr3_length: 12
j_call: TRBJ2-7
v_call: TRBV27
clone_size: few
cdr3_aa: ASRIPGQSYEQY

cdr3_length: 15
j_call: TRBJ2-7
v_call: TRBV28
clone_size: -
cdr3_aa: ASSLLRVGSGSAEQY

cdr3_length: 15
j_call: TRBJ2-7
v_call: TRBV4-2
clone_size: -
cdr3_aa: ASSQVAAGGTLYEQY

cdr3_length: 13
j_call: TRBJ2-1
v_call: TRBV6-2/TRBV6-3
clone_size: -
cdr3_aa: ASSYGSLGYNEQF

cdr3_length: 13
j_call: TRBJ2-3
v_call: TRBV7-2
clone_size: -
cdr3_aa: ASSLIAGGGDTQY

cdr3_length: 12
j_call: TRBJ2-3
v_call: TRBV20-1
clone_size: -
cdr3_aa: TASGRPGGETQY

cdr3_length: 13
j_call: TRBJ1-2
v_call: TRBV7-2
clone_size: few
cdr3_aa: ASSLDRTAVYGYT

cdr3_length: 13
j_call: TRBJ2-1
v_call: TRBV6-2/TRBV6-3
clone_size: -
cdr3_aa: ASSYGTGVGGGQF

cdr3_length: 15
j_call: TRBJ2-3
v_call: TRBV4-3
clone_size: -
cdr3_aa: ASSQGRTSGRPDTQY

cdr3_length: 12
j_call: -
v_call: TRBV20-1
clone_size: -
cdr3_aa: SASPDYPVYEQY

cdr3_length: 12
j_call: TRBJ1-5
v_call: TRBV7-9
clone_size: -
cdr3_aa: ASSPGGALQPQH

cdr3_length: 14
j_call: TRBJ2-4
v_call: TRBV20-1
clone_size: -
cdr3_aa: SAPGTSAIAKNIQY

cdr3_length: 12
j_call: TRBJ2-1
v_call: TRBV5-1
clone_size: -
cdr3_aa: ASSAPASSNERF

cdr3_length: 12
j_call: TRBJ2-7
v_call: TRBV20-1
clone_size: few
cdr3_aa: SARTSGSRDEQY

cdr3_length: 13
j_call: TRBJ2-6
v_call: TRBV20-1
clone_size: -
cdr3_aa: SARVVRPGANVLT

cdr3_length: 12
j_call: TRBJ1-1
v_call: TRBV27
clone_size: -
cdr3_aa: ASSLQGARSEAF

cdr3_length: 11
j_call: TRBJ1-6
v_call: TRBV6-5
clone_size: -
cdr3_aa: ASSQQGGSPLH

cdr3_length: 14
j_call: TRBJ2-7
v_call: TRBV7-2
clone_size: few
cdr3_aa: ASSARDYYSSYEQY

cdr3_length: 13
j_call: TRBJ1-2
v_call: TRBV7-6
clone_size: -
cdr3_aa: ASSNGGDGSYGYT

cdr3_length: 15
j_call: TRBJ2-3
v_call: TRBV7-6
clone_size: few
cdr3_aa: ASSLEGSGRSTDTQY

cdr3_length: 15
j_call: -
v_call: TRBV9
clone_size: -
cdr3_aa: ASSPDPIAGVYYEQY